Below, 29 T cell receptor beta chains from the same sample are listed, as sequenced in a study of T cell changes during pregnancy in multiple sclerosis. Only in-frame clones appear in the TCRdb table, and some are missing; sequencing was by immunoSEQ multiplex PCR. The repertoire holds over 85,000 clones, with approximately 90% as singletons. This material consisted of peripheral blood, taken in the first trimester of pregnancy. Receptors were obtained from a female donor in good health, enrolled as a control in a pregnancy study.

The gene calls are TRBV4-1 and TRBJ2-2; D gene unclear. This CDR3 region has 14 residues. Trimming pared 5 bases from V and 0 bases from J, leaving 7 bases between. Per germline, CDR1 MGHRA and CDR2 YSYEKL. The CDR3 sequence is CASSSPANTGELFF. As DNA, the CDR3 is TGCGCCAGCAGCTCACCAGCGAACACCGGGGAGCTGTTTTTT.

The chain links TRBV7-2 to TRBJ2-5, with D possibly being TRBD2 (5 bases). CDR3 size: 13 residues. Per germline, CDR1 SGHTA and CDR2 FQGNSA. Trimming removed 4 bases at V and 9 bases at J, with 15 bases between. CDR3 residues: CASSWKPSEAQYF. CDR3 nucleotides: TGTGCCAGCAGCTGGAAGCCCTCGGAGGCCCAGTACTTC. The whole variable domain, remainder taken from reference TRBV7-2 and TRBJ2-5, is GAGVSQSPSNKVTEKGKDVELRCDPISGHTALYWYRQSLGQGLEFLIYFQGNSAPDKSGLPSDRFSAERTGGSVSTLTIQRTQQEDSAVYLCASSWKPSEAQYFGPGTRLLVL.

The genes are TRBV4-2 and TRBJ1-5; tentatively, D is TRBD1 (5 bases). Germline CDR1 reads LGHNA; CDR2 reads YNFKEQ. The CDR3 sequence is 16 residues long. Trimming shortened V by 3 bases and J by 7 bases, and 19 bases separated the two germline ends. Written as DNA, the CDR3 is TGTGCCAGCAGCCAGGATCAGACGGGGGTCAAACAGCCCCAGCATTTT. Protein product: CASSQDQTGVKQPQHF.

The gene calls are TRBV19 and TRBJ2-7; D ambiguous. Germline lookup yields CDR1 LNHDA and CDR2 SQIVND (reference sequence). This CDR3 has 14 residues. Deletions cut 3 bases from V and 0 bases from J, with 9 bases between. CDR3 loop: CASSIMAASYEQYF. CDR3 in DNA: TGTGCCAGTAGTATTATGGCGGCCTCCTACGAGCAGTACTTC.

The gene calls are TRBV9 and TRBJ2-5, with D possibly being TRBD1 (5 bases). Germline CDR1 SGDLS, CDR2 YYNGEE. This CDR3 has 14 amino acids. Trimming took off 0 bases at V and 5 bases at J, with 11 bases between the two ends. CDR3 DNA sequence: TGTGCCAGCAGCGTAGAAGGGGTCGGCGAGACCCAGTACTTC. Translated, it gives CASSVEGVGETQYF.

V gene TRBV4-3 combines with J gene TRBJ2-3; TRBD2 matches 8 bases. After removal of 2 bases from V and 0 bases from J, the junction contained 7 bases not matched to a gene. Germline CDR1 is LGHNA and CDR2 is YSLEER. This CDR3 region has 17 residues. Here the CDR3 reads CASSQPGGIASTDTQYF. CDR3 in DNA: TGCGCCAGCAGCCAACCGGGGGGGATAGCAAGCACAGATACGCAGTATTTT.

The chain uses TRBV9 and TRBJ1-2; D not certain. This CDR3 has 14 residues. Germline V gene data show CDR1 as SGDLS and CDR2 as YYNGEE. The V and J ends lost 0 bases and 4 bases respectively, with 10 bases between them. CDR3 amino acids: CASSVESGSYGYTF. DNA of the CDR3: TGTGCCAGCAGCGTAGAGTCAGGTTCCTATGGCTACACCTTC.

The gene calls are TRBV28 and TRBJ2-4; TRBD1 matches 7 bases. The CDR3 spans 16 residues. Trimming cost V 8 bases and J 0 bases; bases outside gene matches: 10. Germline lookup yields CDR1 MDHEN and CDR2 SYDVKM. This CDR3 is CASGIQGVGAKNIQYF. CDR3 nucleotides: TGTGCCAGCGGGATCCAGGGGGTGGGAGCCAAAAACATTCAGTACTTC.

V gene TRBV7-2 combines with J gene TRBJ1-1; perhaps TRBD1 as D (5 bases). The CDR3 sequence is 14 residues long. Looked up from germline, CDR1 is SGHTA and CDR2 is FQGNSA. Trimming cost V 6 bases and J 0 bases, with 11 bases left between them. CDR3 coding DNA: TGTGCCAGCAGGGGGGGGGTTTTGAACACTGAAGCTTTCTTT. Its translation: CASRGGVLNTEAFF.

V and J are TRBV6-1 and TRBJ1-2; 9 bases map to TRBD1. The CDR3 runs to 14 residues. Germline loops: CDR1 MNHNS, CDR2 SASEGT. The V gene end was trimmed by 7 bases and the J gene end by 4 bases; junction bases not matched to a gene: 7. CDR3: CASTATGGVYGYTF. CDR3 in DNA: TGTGCCAGCACGGCAACAGGGGGCGTCTATGGCTACACCTTC.

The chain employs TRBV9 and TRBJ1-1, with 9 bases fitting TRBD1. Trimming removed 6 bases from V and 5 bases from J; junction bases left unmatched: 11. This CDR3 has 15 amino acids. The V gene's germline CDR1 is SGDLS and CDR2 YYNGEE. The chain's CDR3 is CASNPLGTGRTEAFF. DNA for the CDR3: TGTGCCAGCAACCCTTTAGGGACAGGGAGGACTGAAGCTTTCTTT.

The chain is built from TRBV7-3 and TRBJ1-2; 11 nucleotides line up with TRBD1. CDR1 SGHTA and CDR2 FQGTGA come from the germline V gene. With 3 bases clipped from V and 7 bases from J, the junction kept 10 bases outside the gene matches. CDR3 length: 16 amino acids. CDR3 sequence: CASSFRGQGAIGGYTF. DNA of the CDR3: TGTGCCAGCAGCTTCCGAGGACAGGGGGCAATCGGTGGCTACACCTTC.

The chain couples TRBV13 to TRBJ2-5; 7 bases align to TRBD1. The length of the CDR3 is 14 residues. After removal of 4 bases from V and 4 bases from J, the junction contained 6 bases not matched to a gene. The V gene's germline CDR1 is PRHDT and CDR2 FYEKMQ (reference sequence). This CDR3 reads CASSSLTGTETQYF. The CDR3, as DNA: TGTGCCAGCAGCTCCCTGACAGGGACAGAGACCCAGTACTTC.

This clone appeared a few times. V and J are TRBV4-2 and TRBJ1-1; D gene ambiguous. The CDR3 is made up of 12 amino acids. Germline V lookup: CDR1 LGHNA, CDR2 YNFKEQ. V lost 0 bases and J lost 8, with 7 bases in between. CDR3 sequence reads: CASSQDPGEAFF. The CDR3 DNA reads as TGTGCCAGCAGCCAAGATCCCGGGGAAGCTTTCTTT.

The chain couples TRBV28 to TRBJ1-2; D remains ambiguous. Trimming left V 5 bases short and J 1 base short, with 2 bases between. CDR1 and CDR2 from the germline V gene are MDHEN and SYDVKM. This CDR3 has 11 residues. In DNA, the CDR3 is TGTGCCAGCAGTCTTAACTATGGCTACACCTTC. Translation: CASSLNYGYTF.

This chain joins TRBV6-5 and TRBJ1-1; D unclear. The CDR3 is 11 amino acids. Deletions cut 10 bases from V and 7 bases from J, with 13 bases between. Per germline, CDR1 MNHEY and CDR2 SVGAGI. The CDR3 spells CATANRGEAFF. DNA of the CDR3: TGTGCCACCGCAAATCGGGGTGAAGCTTTCTTT.

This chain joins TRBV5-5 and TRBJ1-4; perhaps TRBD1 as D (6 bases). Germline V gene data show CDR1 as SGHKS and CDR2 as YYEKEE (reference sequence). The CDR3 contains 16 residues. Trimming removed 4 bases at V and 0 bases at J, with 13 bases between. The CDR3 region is CASSQGTTATNEKLFF. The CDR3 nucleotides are TGTGCCAGCAGCCAGGGGACAACGGCAACTAATGAAAAACTGTTTTTT. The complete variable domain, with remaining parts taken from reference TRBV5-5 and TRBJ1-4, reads DAGVTQSPTHLIKTRGQQVTLRCSPISGHKSVSWYQQVLGQGPQFIFQYYEKEERGRGNFPDRFSARQFPNYSSELNVNALLLGDSALYLCASSQGTTATNEKLFFGSGTQLSVL.

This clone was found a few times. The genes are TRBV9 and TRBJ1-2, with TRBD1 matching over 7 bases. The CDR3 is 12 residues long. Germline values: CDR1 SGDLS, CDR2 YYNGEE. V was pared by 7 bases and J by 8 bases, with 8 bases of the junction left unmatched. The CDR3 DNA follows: TGTGCCAGCTTAGACAGGGCGGGCGGCTACACCTTC. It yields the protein CASLDRAGGYTF. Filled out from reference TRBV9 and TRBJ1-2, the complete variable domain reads DSGVTQTPKHLITATGQRVTLRCSPRSGDLSVYWYQQSLDQGLQFLIQYYNGEERAKGNILERFSAQQFPDLHSELNLSSLELGDSALYFCASLDRAGGYTFGSGTRLTVV.

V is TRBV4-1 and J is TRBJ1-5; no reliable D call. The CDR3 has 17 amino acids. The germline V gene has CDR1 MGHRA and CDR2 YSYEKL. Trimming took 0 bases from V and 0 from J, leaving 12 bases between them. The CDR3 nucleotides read TGCGCCAGCAGCCAAGAGGGTAGCCCCTTTAGCAATCAGCCCCAGCATTTT. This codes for CASSQEGSPFSNQPQHF.

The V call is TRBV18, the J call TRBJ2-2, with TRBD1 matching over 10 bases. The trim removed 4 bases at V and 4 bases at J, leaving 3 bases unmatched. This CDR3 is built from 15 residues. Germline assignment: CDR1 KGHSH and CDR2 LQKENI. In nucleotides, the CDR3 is TGTGCCAGCTCACTGGACAGGGGGGCCACCGGGGAGCTGTTTTTT. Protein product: CASSLDRGATGELFF.

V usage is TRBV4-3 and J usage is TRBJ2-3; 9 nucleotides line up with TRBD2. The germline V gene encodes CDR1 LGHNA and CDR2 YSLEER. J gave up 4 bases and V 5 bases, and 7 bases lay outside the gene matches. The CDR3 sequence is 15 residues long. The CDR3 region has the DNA TGCGCCAGCAGCTTGCGAGCGGGGGGCTCAGATACGCAGTATTTT. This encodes CASSLRAGGSDTQYF.

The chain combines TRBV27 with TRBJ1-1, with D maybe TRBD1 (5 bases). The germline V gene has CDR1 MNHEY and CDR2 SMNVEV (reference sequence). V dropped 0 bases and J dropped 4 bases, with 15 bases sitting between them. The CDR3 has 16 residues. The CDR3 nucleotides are TGTGCCAGCAGTTTATCCTCAGGGTACGGTAGCACTGAAGCTTTCTTT. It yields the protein CASSLSSGYGSTEAFF.

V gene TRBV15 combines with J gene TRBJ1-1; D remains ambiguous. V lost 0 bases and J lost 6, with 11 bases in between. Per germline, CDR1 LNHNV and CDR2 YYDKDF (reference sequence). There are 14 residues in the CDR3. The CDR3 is CATSRDRGNPEAFF. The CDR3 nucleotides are TGTGCCACCAGCAGAGATCGGGGTAATCCTGAAGCTTTCTTT.

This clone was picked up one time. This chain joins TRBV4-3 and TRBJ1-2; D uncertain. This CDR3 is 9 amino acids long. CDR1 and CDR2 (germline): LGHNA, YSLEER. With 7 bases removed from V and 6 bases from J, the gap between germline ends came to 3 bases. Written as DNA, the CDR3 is TGCGCCAGCATAAATGGCTACACCTTC. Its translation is CASINGYTF.

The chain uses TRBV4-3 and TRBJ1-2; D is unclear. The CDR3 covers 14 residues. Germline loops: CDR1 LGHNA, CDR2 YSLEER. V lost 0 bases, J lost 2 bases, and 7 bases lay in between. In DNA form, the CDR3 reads TGCGCCAGCAGCCAAGATCGAGGGAACTATGGCTACACCTTC. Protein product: CASSQDRGNYGYTF.

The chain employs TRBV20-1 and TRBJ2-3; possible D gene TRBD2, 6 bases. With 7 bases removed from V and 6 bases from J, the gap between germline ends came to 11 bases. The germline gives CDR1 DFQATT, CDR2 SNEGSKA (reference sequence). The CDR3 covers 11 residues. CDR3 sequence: CSVLRGDTQYF. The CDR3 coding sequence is TGCAGTGTGCTTCGGGGGGATACGCAGTATTTT.

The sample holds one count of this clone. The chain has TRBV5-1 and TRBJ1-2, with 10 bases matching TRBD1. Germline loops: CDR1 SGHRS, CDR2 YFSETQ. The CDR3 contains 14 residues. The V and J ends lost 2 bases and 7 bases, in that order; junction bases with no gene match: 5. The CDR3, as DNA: TGCGCCAGCAGCTTATTGGGACAGGGGCTTGGCTACACCTTC. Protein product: CASSLLGQGLGYTF.

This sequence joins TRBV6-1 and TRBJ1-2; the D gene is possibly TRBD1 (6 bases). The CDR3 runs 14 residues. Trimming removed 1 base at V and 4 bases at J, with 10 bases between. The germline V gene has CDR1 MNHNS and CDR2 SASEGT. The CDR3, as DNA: TGTGCCAGCAGTGAAGGCAGGGGAGTCTATGGCTACACCTTC. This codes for CASSEGRGVYGYTF.

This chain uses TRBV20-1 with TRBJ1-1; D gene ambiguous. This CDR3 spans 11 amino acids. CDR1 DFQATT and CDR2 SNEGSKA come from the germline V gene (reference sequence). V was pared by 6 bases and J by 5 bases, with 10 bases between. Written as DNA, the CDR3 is TGCAGTGCCCCCCGGGAAACTGAAGCTTTCTTT. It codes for CSAPRETEAFF.